Listed below are T cell receptor beta chains from one sample, sequenced in a study of immune heterogeneity within non-small cell lung tumors. TCRdb fed the multiplex PCR reads into MiXCR, producing one record per CDR3 protein. The repertoire includes nearly 15,000 distinct CDR3 sequences, about 30% of them detected once, and roughly 15% sits in the top ten. The sample taken for sequencing was lung tumor tissue. These TCRs come from a woman aged 50 to 65 with non-small cell lung cancer. CDR3s include the opening cysteine and the closing phenylalanine or tryptophan. The D gene is left open where the match is weak. Clone size, where shown, is once, few, many, or a class for clones that have expanded.

clone_size,d_call,v_call,j_call,cdr3_nt,cdr3_aa
many,-,TRBV27,TRBJ1-5,TGTGCCAGCAGTTTAAGAGGGGGCAATCAGCCCCAGCATTTT,CASSLRGGNQPQHF
once,-,TRBV12-3/TRBV12-4,TRBJ2-5,TGTGCCAGCAGCCCGCGGGGGGACAGACAAGAGACCCAGTACTTC,CASSPRGDRQETQYF
many,-,TRBV24-1,TRBJ2-2,TGTGCCACCAGTGACGAACCGGACACCGGGGAGCTGTTTTTT,CATSDEPDTGELFF
-,-,TRBV18,TRBJ2-3,TGTGCCAGCTCACCATCAGGGGGCACAGATACGCAGTATTTT,CASSPSGGTDTQYF
few,TRBD2,TRBV18,TRBJ2-1,TGTGCCAGCTCTCAAGCAGCGGGAAGCGGCAATGAGCAGTTCTTC,CASSQAAGSGNEQFF
-,-,TRBV20-1,TRBJ2-7,TGCAGTGCTAGAGTAAGTTACGAGCAGTACTTC,CSARVSYEQYF
-,-,TRBV7-6,TRBJ2-3,TGTGCCAGCAGCTTAGTAGGGGGGGGGGTCGGGGGGCCAAATAGCACAGATACGCAGTATTTT,CASSLVGGGVGGPNSTDTQYF
-,-,TRBV6-5,TRBJ2-3,TGTGCCAGCAGTTACAGGTTCGGCAGGAGGGGCTACGATACGCAGTATTTT,CASSYRFGRRGYDTQYF
many,-,TRBV6-6,TRBJ1-1,TGTGCCAGCAGTTACTCTACAGCTAACACTGAAGCTTTCTTT,CASSYSTANTEAFF
many,TRBD1,TRBV12-3/TRBV12-4,TRBJ2-3,TGTGCCAGCAGAGGAAGGACAGGGTCGTCAGATACGCAGTATTTT,CASRGRTGSSDTQYF
-,-,TRBV6-4,TRBJ2-7,TGTGCCAGCAGTTACTTTAGAATCAGCTTAGCCTACGAGCAGTACTTC,CASSYFRISLAYEQYF
many,-,TRBV9,TRBJ2-1,TGTGCCAGCAGCGACGGAGGTCGGGCGTTCCCGACTGAGCAGTTCTTC,CASSDGGRAFPTEQFF
few,-,TRBV15,TRBJ2-5,TGTGCCACCAGCAGAGAAAGTCCGGAAGAGACCCAGTACTTC,CATSRESPEETQYF
many,-,TRBV30,TRBJ2-6,TGTGCCTGGAGTGTTGCCAGATCTGGGGCCAACGTCCTGACTTTC,CAWSVARSGANVLTF
many,-,TRBV5-1,TRBJ1-1,TGCGCCAGCTCTTCGGGGGGCACTGAAGCTTTCTTT,CASSSGGTEAFF
many,TRBD2,TRBV10-3,TRBJ2-2,TGTGCCATCAGCGCTACGAAGCGGGGGCAAGGCGGGGAGCTGTTTTTT,CAISATKRGQGGELFF
-,-,TRBV5-4,TRBJ1-4,TGTGCCAGCAGCACCAACGGCCTTAATGAAAAACTGTTTTTT,CASSTNGLNEKLFF
many,-,TRBV4-1,TRBJ2-1,TGCGCCAGCAGCCAGCCACCGATTTACAATGAGCAGTTCTTC,CASSQPPIYNEQFF
-,TRBD1,TRBV20-1,TRBJ1-5,TGCAGTGCTGGAAGGACAGGGGGCAATCAGCCCCAGCATTTT,CSAGRTGGNQPQHF
medium-sized,TRBD1,TRBV30,TRBJ1-5,TGTGCCTGGAGTGTAGGGACAGGGGATAATCAGCCCCAGCATTTT,CAWSVGTGDNQPQHF
-,TRBD1,TRBV28,TRBJ1-2,TGTGCCAGCAGTTCGTCAGGGGGGGATGGCTACACCTTC,CASSSSGGDGYTF
many,-,TRBV12-3/TRBV12-4,TRBJ1-1,TGTGCCAGCAGTTTACGGGGGAACACTGAAGCTTTCTTT,CASSLRGNTEAFF
few,-,TRBV7-8,TRBJ1-2,TGTGCCAGCAGCTTAGCGGAAGCAGGGCAATTTGGCTACACCTTC,CASSLAEAGQFGYTF
many,-,TRBV19,TRBJ2-7,TGTGCCAGTAGTATAAGGTACGACGGCTCCTACGAGCAGTACTTC,CASSIRYDGSYEQYF
few,-,TRBV20-1,TRBJ1-5,TGCAGTGGGCGGGGCCAGGTAGATCAGCCCCAGCATTTT,CSGRGQVDQPQHF
-,TRBD2,TRBV20-1,TRBJ2-1,TGCAGTGCTAGAGATTGGGGAGATGTGGGGAGGGCCGGTGAGCAGTTCTTC,CSARDWGDVGRAGEQFF
-,-,TRBV20-1,TRBJ1-6,TGCAGTGCTAGATTTTCCGGATTTAATTCACCCCTCCACTTT,CSARFSGFNSPLHF
once,TRBD1,TRBV6-9,TRBJ1-2,TGTGCCAGCAGTTACCAGGGGGGGGCTAACTATGGCTACACCTTC,CASSYQGGANYGYTF
few,TRBD1,TRBV27,TRBJ2-1,TGTGCCAGCAGTTATTTGGGGACAGGGACCTCCAATGAGCAGTTCTTC,CASSYLGTGTSNEQFF
medium-sized,-,TRBV2,TRBJ2-7,TGTGCCAGCAGTCAGGCCGACGAGCAGTACTTC,CASSQADEQYF
-,-,TRBV3-1,TRBJ2-5,TGTGCCAGCAGCCAAGGAACACAGGGCTACAGACAAGAGACCCAGTACTTC,CASSQGTQGYRQETQYF
many,TRBD1,TRBV28,TRBJ2-1,TGTGCCAGCAGTTCACCGGGACAGGGGCCGGTCAATGAGCAGTTCTTC,CASSSPGQGPVNEQFF
-,TRBD1,TRBV12-3/TRBV12-4,TRBJ1-1,TGTGCCAGCAGGTTAGGACAGGGGGCGCGGACAGCTTTCTTT,CASRLGQGARTAFF
-,TRBD2,TRBV12-3/TRBV12-4,TRBJ2-2,TGTGCCAGCAGAATAAGACTAGCGGGAGGGTCCGGGGAGCTGTTTTTT,CASRIRLAGGSGELFF
many,-,TRBV30,TRBJ1-2,TGTGCCTGGAGTCTACAAACTTATGGCTACACCTTC,CAWSLQTYGYTF
-,TRBD1,TRBV27,TRBJ1-2,TGTGCCAGCAGTACCCAGACAGGGGGCCTTGGCTACACCTTC,CASSTQTGGLGYTF
many,-,TRBV12-3/TRBV12-4,TRBJ1-1,TGTGCCAGCAGTCCGGGGGACACTCCCTTGACGAACACTGAAGCTTTCTTT,CASSPGDTPLTNTEAFF
many,TRBD2,TRBV20-1,TRBJ2-3,TGCAGTGCTAGGACTAGCGGGGGTCGCGGGGATACGCAGTATTTT,CSARTSGGRGDTQYF
-,-,TRBV15,TRBJ2-5,TGTGCCACCAGCAGAGTCAGGGGTAACCAAGAGACCCAGTACTTC,CATSRVRGNQETQYF
few,-,TRBV29-1,TRBJ1-2,TGCAGCGTTGAAGACACAGGGTCTAGTGGCTACACCTTC,CSVEDTGSSGYTF
once,TRBD2,TRBV2,TRBJ2-3,TGTGCCATAGGGACTAGCGGGAAGGCAGATACGCAGTATTTT,CAIGTSGKADTQYF
medium-sized,-,TRBV30,TRBJ1-4,TGTGCCTGGAGTGTGGGGGCTGGAAAACTGTTTTTT,CAWSVGAGKLFF
many,TRBD1,TRBV20-1,TRBJ2-7,TGCAGTGCCGAAGACAGGGGGCACTACGAGCAGTACTTC,CSAEDRGHYEQYF
many,TRBD1,TRBV5-1,TRBJ1-2,TGCGCCAGCAGCTCAACAGGGGATCGCAACTATGGCTACACCTTC,CASSSTGDRNYGYTF
few,-,TRBV20-1,TRBJ1-1,TGCAGTGCTCCTCTCTATCGGGCCCTTGAAGCTTTCTTT,CSAPLYRALEAFF
few,-,TRBV20-1,TRBJ2-5,TGCAGTGCGAAAAGGGGTGGAGAGACCCAGTACTTC,CSAKRGGETQYF
-,-,TRBV7-9,TRBJ1-5,TGTGCCAGCAGCTCCCGGGATCAGCCCCAGCATTTT,CASSSRDQPQHF
many,TRBD1,TRBV28,TRBJ1-1,TGTGCCAGCAGTTTCTCCAACAGGGGGACTGAAGCTTTCTTT,CASSFSNRGTEAFF
-,-,TRBV10-3,TRBJ1-1,TGTGCCATCAGCTCAGGCGGGGGGTCACACACTGAAGCTTTCTTT,CAISSGGGSHTEAFF
-,-,TRBV30,TRBJ2-7,TGTGCCTGGAGTGTGGGCCTGCCCTACGAGCAGTACTTC,CAWSVGLPYEQYF
medium-sized,TRBD2,TRBV20-1,TRBJ2-1,TGCAGTGCTAGCGGGAGGGCCTCCTACAATGAGCAGTTCTTC,CSASGRASYNEQFF
medium-sized,TRBD1,TRBV7-2,TRBJ2-7,TGTGCCAGCAGTCCGACAGGGTCCCCCTACGAGCAGTACTTC,CASSPTGSPYEQYF
many,-,TRBV3-1,TRBJ1-2,TGTGCCAGCAGCCAAGGGGACGGAACCTATGGCTACACCTTC,CASSQGDGTYGYTF
-,TRBD1,TRBV18,TRBJ1-1,TGTGCCAGCTCACCACCGGGAACAGGGGGCACGAACACTGAAGCTTTCTTT,CASSPPGTGGTNTEAFF